The source of this T cell receptor (beta chain) is a study of OX40 agonist ivuxolimab in advanced cancers. Study outcomes and limitations: Among T cells, CD8+ cells averaged more expanded clones than CD4+ cells.

Concerning this clone itself: Its matching antigen is unknown.

The CDR3 is 14 amino acids. Germline V gene sequence: CDR1 MDHEN, CDR2 SYDVKM. The V gene lost 2 bases and the J gene lost 7 bases, with 9 bases spanning the gap. The assay was immunoSEQ multiplex PCR, and TCRdb's table has in-frame clones only and misses some. The sample carries about 20,000 clones, around 84% recorded once. The sequencing used CD4+ or CD8+ T cells sorted from blood, collected in a trial of the OX40 agonist ivuxolimab. The chain joins TRBV28 to TRBJ1-6; D is unresolved. The sequence derives from an adult with an advanced solid tumor such as melanoma, head and neck, liver or kidney cancer. In DNA, the CDR3 is TGTGCCAGCAGTTTAGGAGGGAACAATTCACCCCTCCACTTT. This translates into CASSLGGNNSPLHF.